This is a list of T cell receptor beta chains from one sample in a study of blood T cells in healthy people across ages. TCRdb re-called the 5' RACE reads with MiXCR, one entry per CDR3 protein. The sample yields about 570,000 distinct CDR3 sequences, 27% seen once. The sample taken for sequencing was blood. Source of these receptors: a woman aged 70-85 years in good health. Each CDR3 is given with its conserved first and last residue. A D gene is named only where the DNA matches it firmly. Clone size is shown for a subset of rows, as once, few, many or a class of expanded clone.

v_call: TRBV19; d_call: NA; clone_size: NA; cdr3_length: 14; j_call: TRBJ1-2; cdr3_aa: CASSSSGINYGYTF; cdr3_nt: TGTGCCAGTAGTAGCTCCGGGATCAACTATGGCTACACCTTC
v_call: TRBV14; d_call: NA; clone_size: NA; cdr3_length: 11; j_call: TRBJ2-7; cdr3_aa: CATYRTYEQYF; cdr3_nt: TGTGCCACATATCGCACCTACGAGCAGTACTTC
v_call: TRBV20-1; d_call: NA; clone_size: few; cdr3_length: 12; j_call: TRBJ1-1; cdr3_aa: CSARSGATEAFF; cdr3_nt: TGCAGTGCTAGATCAGGGGCCACTGAAGCTTTCTTT
v_call: TRBV12-3/TRBV12-4; d_call: NA; clone_size: many; cdr3_length: 14; j_call: TRBJ2-5; cdr3_aa: CASSFSGTAETQYF; cdr3_nt: TGTGCCAGCAGTTTTTCCGGGACGGCGGAGACCCAGTACTTC
v_call: TRBV7-2; d_call: NA; clone_size: NA; cdr3_length: 14; j_call: TRBJ2-7; cdr3_aa: CASSAQGLLHEQYF; cdr3_nt: TGTGCCAGCAGCGCACAGGGATTATTACACGAGCAGTACTTC
v_call: TRBV7-2; d_call: TRBD1; clone_size: few; cdr3_length: 15; j_call: TRBJ2-7; cdr3_aa: CASSLAGGGYNEQYF; cdr3_nt: TGTGCCAGCAGCTTAGCAGGGGGCGGGTATAACGAGCAGTACTTC
v_call: TRBV3-1; d_call: NA; clone_size: NA; cdr3_length: 12; j_call: TRBJ2-5; cdr3_aa: CASEDFQETQYF; cdr3_nt: TGTGCCTCCGAAGACTTTCAAGAGACCCAGTACTTC
v_call: TRBV10-3; d_call: NA; clone_size: NA; cdr3_length: 13; j_call: TRBJ2-5; cdr3_aa: CAISVRGWETQYF; cdr3_nt: TGTGCCATCAGTGTACGGGGGTGGGAGACCCAGTACTTC
v_call: TRBV29-1; d_call: NA; clone_size: few; cdr3_length: 11; j_call: TRBJ1-1; cdr3_aa: CSATLNTEAFF; cdr3_nt: TGCAGCGCCACTCTGAACACTGAAGCTTTCTTT
v_call: TRBV5-1; d_call: TRBD1; clone_size: few; cdr3_length: 14; j_call: TRBJ1-4; cdr3_aa: CASRTGTGTEKLFF; cdr3_nt: TGCGCCAGCAGAACCGGGACAGGGACTGAAAAACTGTTTTTT